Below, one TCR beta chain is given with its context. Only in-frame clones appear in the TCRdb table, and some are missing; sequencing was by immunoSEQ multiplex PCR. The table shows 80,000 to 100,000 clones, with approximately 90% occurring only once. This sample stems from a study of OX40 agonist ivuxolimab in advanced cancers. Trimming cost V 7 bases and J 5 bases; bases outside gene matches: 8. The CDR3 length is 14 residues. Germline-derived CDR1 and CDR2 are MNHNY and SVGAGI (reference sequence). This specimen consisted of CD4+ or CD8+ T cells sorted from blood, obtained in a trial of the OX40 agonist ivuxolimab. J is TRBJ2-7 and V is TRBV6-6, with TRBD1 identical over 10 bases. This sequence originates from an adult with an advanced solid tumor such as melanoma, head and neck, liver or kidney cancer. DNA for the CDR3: TGTGCCAGCAACCCCCGGGACAGGGGCCACGAGCAGTACTTC. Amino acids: CASNPRDRGHEQYF.